The 9 T cell receptor beta chains reported below all come from one sample, sequenced in a study of beta chain features in type 1 diabetes. TCRB transcripts that were expressed got sequenced, as all of the isolated RNA had been reverse transcribed. Data came from immunoSEQ multiplex PCR; TCRdb stores just in-frame clones and leaves some out. The sample shows about 340,000 clones, approximately 9.7% of them seen only once. Study-level findings and limits: Significant though moderate, a shortening of TCRB CDR3s appeared in all four CD4+ subsets of Type 1 diabetes patients.

These receptors' targets are unknown. Material for sequencing was central memory CD4+ T cells from blood. The receptors were gathered from a young man with type 1 diabetes.

This clone was detected only a few times. This sequence joins TRBV6-5 and TRBJ1-4; tentatively, D is TRBD1 (5 bases). V lost 4 bases and J lost 11, with 14 bases in between. The CDR3 consists of 13 residues. Looked up from germline, CDR1 is MNHEY and CDR2 is SVGAGI. CDR3 nucleotides: TGTGCCAGCAGTTCCTACGACAGTGGTAAACTGTTTTTT. Its protein is CASSSYDSGKLFF.

The genes are TRBV27 and TRBJ1-2; D is possibly TRBD1 (5 bases). The germline V gene encodes CDR1 MNHEY and CDR2 SMNVEV (reference sequence). The V and J ends lost 9 bases and 8 bases respectively, with 25 bases between them. The CDR3 is 15 residues long. The CDR3 region has the DNA TGTGCCAGTAGGAATCCGGGGTCTGGGGGTGGAGGCTACACCTTC. Translation: CASRNPGSGGGGYTF.

The chain has TRBV5-6 and TRBJ2-1; D not certain. Trimming took 0 bases from V and 8 from J, leaving 6 bases between them. CDR3 size: 12 residues. Per the germline V gene, CDR1 is SGHDT and CDR2 is YYEEEE. The CDR3 protein is CASSLVLHEQFF. In DNA form, the CDR3 reads TGTGCCAGCAGCTTGGTGTTACATGAGCAGTTCTTC.

This clone has more than one count but fewer than ten. The CDR3 here is CASSEGQGVPGELFF. The CDR3 DNA sequence: TGTGCCAGCAGCGAGGGACAGGGGGTACCCGGGGAGCTGTTTTTT. This sequence joins TRBV9 and TRBJ2-2; TRBD1 agrees at 11 bases. The trim removed 3 bases at V and 6 bases at J, leaving 4 bases unmatched. The CDR3 is 15 residues long. Germline CDR1 is SGDLS and CDR2 is YYNGEE. Using reference TRBV9 and TRBJ2-2 for the parts outside the CDR3, the full variable domain is DSGVTQTPKHLITATGQRVTLRCSPRSGDLSVYWYQQSLDQGLQFLIQYYNGEERAKGNILERFSAQQFPDLHSELNLSSLELGDSALYFCASSEGQGVPGELFFGEGSRLTVL.

The CDR3 spells CASNSGAETQYF. The CDR3 DNA sequence: TGTGCCAGCAACTCCGGCGCAGAGACCCAGTACTTC. V usage is TRBV7-2 and J usage is TRBJ2-5; D call uncertain. This CDR3 is 12 amino acids long. V was shortened by 7 bases and J by 4 bases, with 10 bases between the two germline ends. Germline CDR1 SGHTA, CDR2 FQGNSA.

This clone has just a few counts. This chain joins TRBV28 and TRBJ1-2; 9 nucleotides line up with TRBD1. This CDR3 has 16 residues. V gave up 2 bases and J gave up 4 bases; unmatched junction bases: 8. Germline loops: CDR1 MDHEN, CDR2 SYDVKM. CDR3 loop: CASSLLSGQGPYGYTF. For the CDR3, the DNA is TGTGCCAGCAGTTTACTCTCGGGACAGGGCCCCTATGGCTACACCTTC.

This clone has only a few counts. The gene calls are TRBV27 and TRBJ1-2, with a weak D call TRBD1 (6 bases). Germline V CDR1 and CDR2: MNHEY, SMNVEV (reference sequence). V lost 6 bases to trimming and J lost 2 bases, with 10 bases between them. This CDR3 contains 13 residues. The CDR3 sequence: CASSFDRNYGYTF. In DNA form, the CDR3 reads TGTGCCAGCAGCTTTGACAGGAACTATGGCTACACCTTC.

This rearrangement joins TRBV5-1 to TRBJ2-3; the match to TRBD1 covers 8 bases. The CDR3 length is 14 residues. V dropped 6 bases and J dropped 1; count of bases not matched to a gene: 4. CDR1 is SGHRS and CDR2 is YFSETQ in the germline V gene. The CDR3 here is CASKSTGGTDTQYF. In DNA form, the CDR3 reads TGCGCCAGCAAATCGACAGGGGGCACAGATACGCAGTATTTT.

This clone showed up just a few times. The V call is TRBV18, the J call TRBJ2-2; 7 bases align to TRBD1. The CDR3 has 16 residues. CDR1 and CDR2 from the germline V gene are KGHSH and LQKENI. The V gene end was trimmed by 4 bases and the J gene end by 5 bases; junction bases not matched to a gene: 10. In DNA, the CDR3 is TGTGCCAGCTCACAGAGGGGGCCTGAAGTTACCGGGGAGCTGTTTTTT. It is translated as CASSQRGPEVTGELFF.